One and the same sample provided the 4 T cell receptor beta chains below, sequenced in a study of blood T cell repertoires in COVID-19. Some clones are missing from TCRdb's copy, which holds only in-frame ones; the method was immunoSEQ multiplex PCR. Of some 150,000 clones in the sample, 84% were seen once. What was sequenced was peripheral blood. These receptors originate from a human donor in a cohort sampled during active COVID-19.

This clone came up once. The chain uses TRBV12-5 and TRBJ1-5; possibly TRBD1 for D (5 bases). The CDR3 length is 20 residues. Germline loops: CDR1 LGHNT, CDR2 FRNRAP. V lost 0 bases and J lost 0, with 21 bases in between. The DNA of the CDR3 is TGTGCTAGTGGTTTGGTAGACAGACCTCTGGGTTTGGGTAGCAATCAGCCCCAGCATTTT. Its protein product is CASGLVDRPLGLGSNQPQHF.

The rearrangement joins TRBV6-1 to TRBJ2-7; 8 nucleotides align to TRBD2. CDR1 is MNHNS and CDR2 is SASEGT in the germline V gene. The V segment lost 0 bases and the J segment 0 bases; nucleotides outside the gene matches: 4. The CDR3 length is 16 residues. The CDR3 nucleotides read TGTGCCAGCAGTGAAGCTCCGGGGGGGAGCTCCTACGAGCAGTACGTC. Its translation: CASSEAPGGSSYEQYV.

This clone came up a few times. This sequence joins TRBV2 and TRBJ1-2, with 9 positions matching TRBD1. The CDR3 contains 14 residues. Germline CDR1 SNHLY, CDR2 FYNNEI. V was pared by 5 bases and J by 4 bases, with 5 bases of the junction left unmatched. CDR3 coding DNA: TGTGCCAGCAGTCAAACAGGGGGCGGCTATGGCTACACCTTC. It codes for CASSQTGGGYGYTF. Drawing the rest from reference TRBV2 and TRBJ1-2, the complete variable domain is EPEVTQTPSHQVTQMGQEVILRCVPISNHLYFYWYRQILGQKVEFLVSFYNNEISEKSEIFDDQFSVERPDGSNFTLKIRSTKLEDSAMYFCASSQTGGGYGYTFGSGTRLTVV.

The rearrangement joins TRBV21-1 to TRBJ2-2; no check of the table's D call, TRBD1, against the DNA was made. TRBV21-1 is reported as a pseudogene. This CDR3 is built from 21 residues. CDR3 in DNA: TGTGCCAGCAGCCTCCGGGACAGGGCGCGTTGTGCGTGTAAGAGAACCGGGGAGCTGTTTTTT. Protein: CASSLRDRARCACKRTGELFF.